This T cell receptor (beta chain) was recorded in a study of cytomegalovirus exposure and HLA in healthy donors. PCR was performed using 60 Vbeta and 13 Jbeta primers. Profiled with immunoSEQ multiplex PCR; TCRdb holds only in-frame clones, not every one. The sample consists of some 170,000 clones, roughly four fifths of them appearing once. Healthy individuals who donated bone marrow served as the donors. CDR1 and CDR2 (germline): GTSNPN, SVGIG (reference sequence). The germline V and J ends were trimmed by 2 bases and 4 bases, with 5 bases remaining between them. The CDR3 covers 11 residues. The source of this sequence is a middle-aged man in good health and CMV-seronegative. The rearrangement uses TRBV30 and TRBJ2-5, with D unclear. Sequenced material: PBMCs. In DNA form, the CDR3 reads TGTGCCTGGAGTCCCAGAGAGACCCAGTACTTC. It is translated as CAWSPRETQYF. The full variable domain, its missing parts supplied by reference TRBV30 and TRBJ2-5, is SQTIHQWPATLVQPVGSPLSLECTVEGTSNPNLYWYRQAAGRGLQLLFYSVGIGQISSEVPQNLSASRPQDRQFILSSKKLLLSDSGFYLCAWSPRETQYFGPGTRLLVL.